These 3 T cell receptor beta chains came from one sample sequenced in a study of T cell responses to AZD1222 COVID-19 vaccine. Clones were sequenced by immunoSEQ multiplex PCR, and TCRdb holds only the in-frame ones, with some missing. The data contain over 100,000 clones, about 88% of them singletons. This sample comprised peripheral blood, obtained on day 0 of AZD1222 vaccination. The receptors derive from an adult in good health.

The chain combines TRBV9 with TRBJ1-2; weak D call: TRBD1 (6 bases). V dropped 0 bases and J dropped 8 bases, with 17 bases sitting between them. The CDR3 is 15 amino acids. Germline values: CDR1 SGDLS, CDR2 YYNGEE. CDR3 amino acids: CASSVAGVLTGGYTF. The CDR3 nucleotides read TGTGCCAGCAGCGTAGCAGGGGTCCTCACGGGAGGCTACACCTTC.

The rearrangement links TRBV19 to TRBJ2-3, with TRBD2 identical over 12 bases. The CDR3 runs to 14 residues. The trim removed 10 bases at V and 3 bases at J, leaving 5 bases unmatched. The germline gives CDR1 LNHDA, CDR2 SQIVND (reference sequence). CDR3 protein: CATTSGRLTDTQYF. CDR3 coding DNA: TGTGCCACCACTAGCGGGAGGTTGACAGATACGCAGTATTTT.

J is TRBJ2-1 and V is TRBV6-1, with 11 positions matching TRBD2. CDR3 size: 14 residues. Losses at the gene ends were 4 bases for V and 4 bases for J; bases not matched to a gene: 0. The V gene's germline CDR1 is MNHNS and CDR2 SASEGT. In DNA form, the CDR3 reads TGTGCCAGCAGTGTAGCGGGAGGGTACAATGAGCAGTTCTTC. Protein product: CASSVAGGYNEQFF.